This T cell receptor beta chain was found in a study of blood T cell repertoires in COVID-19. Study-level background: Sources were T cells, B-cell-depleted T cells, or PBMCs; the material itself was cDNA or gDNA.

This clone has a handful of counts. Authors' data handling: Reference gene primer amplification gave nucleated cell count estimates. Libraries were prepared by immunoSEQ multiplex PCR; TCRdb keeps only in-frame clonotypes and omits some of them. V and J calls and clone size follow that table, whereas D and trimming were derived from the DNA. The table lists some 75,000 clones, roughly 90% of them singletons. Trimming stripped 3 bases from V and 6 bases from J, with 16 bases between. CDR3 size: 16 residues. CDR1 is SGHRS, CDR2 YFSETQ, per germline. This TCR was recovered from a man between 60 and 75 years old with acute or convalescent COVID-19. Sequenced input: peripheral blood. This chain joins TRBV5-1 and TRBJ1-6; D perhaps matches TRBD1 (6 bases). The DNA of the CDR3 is TGCGCCAGCAGCTCTCCTTCGGGCAGGGGTAATTCACCCCTCCACTTT. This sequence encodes CASSSPSGRGNSPLHF.